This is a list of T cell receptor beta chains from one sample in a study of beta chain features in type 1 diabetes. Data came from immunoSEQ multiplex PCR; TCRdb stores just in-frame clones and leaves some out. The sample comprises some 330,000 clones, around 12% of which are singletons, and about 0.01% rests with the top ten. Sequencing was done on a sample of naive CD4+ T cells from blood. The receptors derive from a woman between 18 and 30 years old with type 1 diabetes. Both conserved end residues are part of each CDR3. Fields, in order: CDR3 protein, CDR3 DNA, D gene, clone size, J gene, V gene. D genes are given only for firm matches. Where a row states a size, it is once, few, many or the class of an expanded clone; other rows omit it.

CDR3 protein: CASSFSGGPSPDEEYF
CDR3 DNA: TGCGCCAGCAGCTTCTCAGGGGGCCCCTCCCCGGACGAGGAGTACTTC
D gene: TRBD1
clone size: NA
J gene: TRBJ2-7
V gene: TRBV5-1

CDR3 protein: CASSSGQGTDTQYF
CDR3 DNA: TGCGCCAGCAGCTCGGGACAGGGCACAGATACGCAGTATTTT
D gene: TRBD1
clone size: few
J gene: TRBJ2-3
V gene: TRBV5-1

CDR3 protein: CAWRGTGSSGNTIYF
CDR3 DNA: TGTGCCTGGAGGGGCACAGGGAGCTCTGGAAACACCATATATTTT
D gene: NA
clone size: NA
J gene: TRBJ1-3
V gene: TRBV30

CDR3 protein: CAIRARGGPTDTQYF
CDR3 DNA: TGTGCCATCCGAGCGCGGGGGGGCCCCACAGATACGCAGTATTTT
D gene: TRBD2
clone size: few
J gene: TRBJ2-3
V gene: TRBV7-2

CDR3 protein: CASSVGGRSSGYNEQFF
CDR3 DNA: TGTGCCAGCAGCGTAGGAGGGAGGTCTAGCGGATACAATGAGCAGTTCTTC
D gene: TRBD2
clone size: NA
J gene: TRBJ2-1
V gene: TRBV9

CDR3 protein: CASSLTGDAGYTF
CDR3 DNA: TGTGCCAGCAGCTTAACAGGGGATGCCGGCTACACCTTC
D gene: TRBD1
clone size: few
J gene: TRBJ1-2
V gene: TRBV7-9

CDR3 protein: CASSLDRNQPQHF
CDR3 DNA: TGTGCCAGCAGCTTAGACAGGAATCAGCCCCAGCATTTT
D gene: NA
clone size: NA
J gene: TRBJ1-5
V gene: TRBV7-8

CDR3 protein: CASSPRTDTEAFF
CDR3 DNA: TGTGCCAGCAGCCCCCGGACAGACACAGAAGCTTTCTTT
D gene: NA
clone size: NA
J gene: TRBJ1-1
V gene: TRBV9

CDR3 protein: CASSSQSGPDFNEQFF
CDR3 DNA: TGTGCCAGCAGCTCACAGAGCGGCCCAGACTTTAATGAGCAGTTCTTC
D gene: NA
clone size: NA
J gene: TRBJ2-1
V gene: TRBV5-4

CDR3 protein: CASTSHQDWYNEQFF
CDR3 DNA: TGCGCCAGCACCTCACACCAGGACTGGTACAATGAGCAGTTCTTC
D gene: NA
clone size: few
J gene: TRBJ2-1
V gene: TRBV4-3

CDR3 protein: CASSQGQLPLYEQYF
CDR3 DNA: TGCGCCAGCAGCCAGGGACAGCTCCCTTTGTACGAGCAGTACTTC
D gene: TRBD1
clone size: NA
J gene: TRBJ2-7
V gene: TRBV4-3

CDR3 protein: CSVGGEGNYGYTF
CDR3 DNA: TGCAGCGTTGGGGGGGAGGGGAACTATGGCTACACCTTC
D gene: NA
clone size: NA
J gene: TRBJ1-2
V gene: TRBV29-1

CDR3 protein: CASSPPRQGLGEPQHF
CDR3 DNA: TGTGCCAGCTCACCACCGAGACAGGGGCTTGGGGAGCCCCAGCATTTT
D gene: TRBD1
clone size: NA
J gene: TRBJ1-5
V gene: TRBV18

CDR3 protein: CASSQGPVQDNEQFF
CDR3 DNA: TGCGCCAGCAGCCAAGGACCTGTGCAGGACAATGAGCAGTTCTTC
D gene: NA
clone size: few
J gene: TRBJ2-1
V gene: TRBV4-3